This T cell receptor (beta chain) comes out of a study of T cells in localized non-small cell lung cancer (dated by TCRdb to between 2020 and 2021). Context from the whole study: T cell repertoires of 200 to 250 early-stage NSCLC patients were analyzed, with tumors being compared against uninvolved tumor-adjacent lungs. The cohort was made up of 236 treatment-naive NSCLC patients whose localized lung tumors had been resected. Of the NSCLC patients, 129 were male and 107 were female, and the mean age was about 69 years.

At diagnosis, peripheral blood, uninvolved tumor-adjacent lung and tumor were collected and stored as a combination of fresh-frozen and FFPE material. For TCR repertoire profiling, blood samples were analyzed as peripheral blood mononuclear cells. The immunoSEQ Assay was used to sequence TCR beta CDR3 regions from DNA. As for the original processing: T cell density was computed as TCR beta template counts normalized to usable DNA estimated by amplifying housekeeping genes. Using the preseqR package, richness was estimated by extrapolating to 120,000 templates for tissue samples and 400,000 templates for PBMC samples. Clonality was taken to be one minus Pielou's evenness. Tissue-enriched TCRs were identified by differential abundance testing using productive amino-acid clonotypes, minimum total count 5 and alpha 0.1. The Jaccard Index and the Morisita Overlap Index were used to quantify repertoire overlap between compartments. GLIPH grouped TCR beta CDR3s together with public tetramer-defined viral CDR3s, and a viral motif had to include at least three viral sequences and show V-gene enrichment. Not all clones reach the TCRdb copy of this immuneACCESS table, which keeps in-frame sequences only. Checked studies attribute under half of the gap to unresolved V genes and leave the rest unexplained. V and J calls and clone size are as listed in that table; D and trimming were resolved from the DNA. The sample has some 30,000 clones on record, roughly 89% of them singletons. Over 2.5% of the sample is in the top ten clones.

Of note for this clone: Its recognized antigen is unknown. It has no much larger one-base neighbor in the sample; base qualities were not kept.

As encoded in the germline V gene (reference sequence), CDR1 is MNHEY while CDR2 is SMNVEV. From the cysteine up to the phenylalanine, the CDR3 has a length of 13 residues. The read is trimmed to its CDR3 DNA, 39 bases read in frame from base 1. Deletion took 10 bases off V and 4 bases off J, with a span of 16 bases between the germline ends. Study-wide conclusions, independent of this receptor: Of the top 100 tumor clones, a median of 57 were detected in paired uninvolved adjacent lung; over 25 were also among that lung's top 100. Higher blood T cell density associated with longer overall survival, while higher adjacent-lung clonality associated with shorter survival. Because multi-region tumor sequencing was not done, intratumor heterogeneity could not be ruled out. The highest T cell clonality was observed in uninvolved tumor-adjacent lung, where clonality exceeded that of tumor, suggesting that antigenic responses were more focused in uninvolved tumor-adjacent lung. Since the design was exploratory, TCR variables were selected using unadjusted p-values with no false-discovery rate correction.

The TCR sequence derives from a female donor of 60 years or more with stage I lung adenocarcinoma. The sequence is built from TRBV27 and TRBJ1-2; TRBD1 might be the D gene, on 5 matching bases. This specimen was peripheral blood, taken before any cancer treatment. The CDR3 protein is CATSPRGGYGYTF. The DNA is TGTGCCACCTCCCCTAGGGGCGGCTATGGCTACACCTTC.